The 25 T cell receptor beta chains below all came from one sample that was sequenced in a study of long-term antiretroviral therapy in people with HIV. immunoSEQ v3.0 was run at survey level. The protocol was immunoSEQ multiplex PCR, while the TCRdb copy is restricted to in-frame clones and leaves out a portion. This repertoire shows some 26,000 clones, about 80% found once; its top ten account for about 11%. The sample consisted of unsorted PBMCs, taken 1.1 years before starting antiretroviral therapy. These receptors were obtained from a woman aged 40 to 50 with HIV.

The count of this clone is one. The V gene is TRBV2, the J gene TRBJ2-5; TRBD1 agrees at 9 bases. CDR3 length equals 13 residues. With 6 bases clipped from V and 5 bases from J, the junction kept 4 bases outside the gene matches. CDR1 is SNHLY, CDR2 FYNNEI, per germline. The CDR3 reads CASRAGTGETQYF. The CDR3 DNA follows: TGTGCCAGCAGGGCCGGGACAGGGGAGACCCAGTACTTC.

The CDR3: CASSIPRGSSDWGPDTQYF. As DNA, the CDR3 is TGTGCCAGTAGTATTCCGCGGGGATCTTCCGACTGGGGCCCAGATACGCAGTATTTT. The chain is built from TRBV19 and TRBJ2-3; D might be TRBD2 (6 bases). Per the germline V gene, CDR1 is LNHDA and CDR2 is SQIVND (reference sequence). Trimming cost V 3 bases and J 4 bases, with 26 bases left between them. The CDR3 runs to 19 residues.

This clone occurred once. V and J are TRBV11-3 and TRBJ2-1; D possibly uses TRBD1 or TRBD2 (5 bases each). The germline V gene encodes CDR1 SGHNT and CDR2 YENEEA. This CDR3 spans 12 amino acids. V lost 11 bases and J 6 bases, leaving 14 bases between the germline ends. CDR3 loop: CAARGGGNEQFF. As DNA, the CDR3 is TGTGCCGCCCGCGGTGGGGGCAATGAGCAGTTCTTC.

The V and J genes are TRBV11-2 and TRBJ2-7; D call uncertain. Between the trimmed V and J ends, which lost 2 bases and 2 bases, there was a span of 7 bases. The CDR3 loop spans 13 amino acids. Germline assignment: CDR1 SGHAT and CDR2 FQNNGV. In DNA, the CDR3 is TGTGCCAGCAGCTTATCAGGAGCCTACGAGCAGTACTTC. Amino acid sequence: CASSLSGAYEQYF. The variable domain in full, with the rest retrieved from reference TRBV11-2 and TRBJ2-7, is EAGVAQSPRYKIIEKRQSVAFWCNPISGHATLYWYQQILGQGPKLLIQFQNNGVVDDSQLPKDRFSAERLKGVDSTLKIQPAKLEDSAVYLCASSLSGAYEQYFGPGTRLTVT.

The chain combines TRBV15 with TRBJ2-3; 10 bases are shared with TRBD2. J gave up 5 bases and V 0 bases, and 5 bases lay outside the gene matches. Germline V CDR1 and CDR2: LNHNV, YYDKDF (reference sequence). CDR3 length: 16 amino acids. The CDR3 spells CATSREIAGGEDTQYF. In nucleotides, the CDR3 is TGTGCCACCAGCAGAGAAATAGCGGGAGGCGAAGATACGCAGTATTTT. The full variable domain, rest sourced from reference TRBV15 and TRBJ2-3, is DAMVIQNPRYQVTQFGKPVTLSCSQTLNHNVMYWYQQKSSQAPKLLFHYYDKDFNNEADTPDNFQSRRPNTSFCFLDIRSPGLGDTAMYLCATSREIAGGEDTQYFGPGTRLTVL.

This clone was detected only a few times. The chain combines TRBV27 with TRBJ1-1; TRBD1 matches 7 bases. The V gene end was trimmed by 8 bases and the J gene end by 5 bases; junction bases not matched to a gene: 8. This CDR3 has 13 residues. The V gene's germline CDR1 is MNHEY and CDR2 SMNVEV (reference sequence). The CDR3: CASARGSGTEAFF. CDR3 nucleotides: TGTGCCAGCGCCAGGGGGTCTGGGACTGAAGCTTTCTTT.

This chain connects TRBV19 to TRBJ1-3, with D perhaps TRBD1 (5 bases). Trimming shortened V by 5 bases and J by 0 bases, and 20 bases separated the two germline ends. In germline, CDR1 is LNHDA, CDR2 SQIVND (reference sequence). The CDR3 is 18 amino acids. In nucleotides, the CDR3 is TGTGCCAGTAGTCGTGATACTCAGGGAAGCAGCTCTGGAAACACCATATATTTT. Protein sequence: CASSRDTQGSSSGNTIYF.

In this sample, this clone turned up once. The chain has TRBV25-1 and TRBJ1-2; TRBD1 agrees at 12 bases. The CDR3 consists of 13 residues. CDR1 MGHDK and CDR2 SYGVNS come from the germline V gene. Germline trimming cut 6 bases from V and 9 bases from J; bases unmatched to any gene: 5. Here the CDR3 reads CASRGGQGARYTF. In DNA, the CDR3 is TGTGCCAGCAGGGGGGGACAGGGGGCCCGCTACACCTTC.

The V and J genes are TRBV6-1 and TRBJ1-1; 10 nucleotides match TRBD1. The germline V gene encodes CDR1 MNHNS and CDR2 SASEGT. The CDR3 is 14 amino acids. V trimming: 5 bases; J trimming: 3 bases; junction bases outside the gene matches: 3. The CDR3 region is CASSRDRGYTEAFF. CDR3 sequence (DNA): TGTGCCAGCAGTCGGGACAGGGGATACACTGAAGCTTTCTTT.

V and J are TRBV27 and TRBJ2-5; D is perhaps TRBD2 (5 bases). The germline V gene encodes CDR1 MNHEY and CDR2 SMNVEV (reference sequence). The ends were cut back, 3 bases at V and 5 bases at J, with 16 bases in the middle. This CDR3 is 15 amino acids long. CDR3: CASSFDPASSETQYF. In DNA form, the CDR3 reads TGTGCCAGCAGTTTCGACCCCGCTAGCTCGGAGACCCAGTACTTC.

The chain uses TRBV23-1 and TRBJ2-2; D unresolved. TRBV23-1 is annotated as an ORF whose role is uncertain. CDR3 length: 19 residues. V was shortened by 2 bases and J by 1 base, with 20 bases between the two germline ends. The CDR3 DNA reads TGCGCCAGCAGTCAAGCCGGCCCCCCCAAAAAGAAGAACACCGGGGAGCTGTTTTTT. Its translation is CASSQAGPPKKKNTGELFF.

This clone was recorded only once. The chain links TRBV6-5 to TRBJ1-2; no definite D call. CDR1 is MNHEY and CDR2 is SVGAGI in the germline V gene. This CDR3 spans 11 amino acids. V lost 6 bases and J lost 5, with 7 bases in between. The CDR3 DNA reads as TGTGCCAGCAGGGACTATTATGGCTACACCTTC. Residues: CASRDYYGYTF.

This sequence joins TRBV18 and TRBJ1-1, with TRBD1 matching 8 bases. The germline gives CDR1 KGHSH, CDR2 LQKENI. The CDR3 is 15 amino acids. The J segment lost 1 base and the V segment lost 3 bases, leaving 4 bases of the junction unmatched. The CDR3 region is CASSPPGTGNTEAFF. The DNA of the CDR3 is TGTGCCAGCTCACCTCCAGGGACAGGGAACACTGAAGCTTTCTTT.

This sequence joins TRBV10-3 and TRBJ2-5; no clear D. The V gene lost 3 bases and the J gene lost 2 bases, with 13 bases spanning the gap. Germline V CDR1 and CDR2: ENHRY, SYGVKD. The CDR3 has 15 amino acids. This CDR3 is CAISEDGLRQETQYF. The DNA for the CDR3 is TGTGCCATCAGTGAAGATGGGCTCAGACAAGAGACCCAGTACTTC.

This clone has only one observation. This chain joins TRBV5-4 and TRBJ2-7, with 9 nucleotides matching TRBD1. Germline trimming cut 4 bases from V and 6 bases from J; bases unmatched to any gene: 11. Germline V gene lookup returns CDR1 SGHNT and CDR2 YYREEE (reference sequence). CDR3 size: 15 residues. The DNA for the CDR3 is TGTGCCAGCAGCGGAAGGGGACAGGGAACGGCCGAGCAGTACTTC. Encoded protein: CASSGRGQGTAEQYF.

The chain combines TRBV4-1 with TRBJ2-7, with 11 bases that match TRBD2. J lost 8 bases, V lost 6 bases, and 15 bases had no gene match. The CDR3 consists of 16 residues. Germline-derived CDR1 and CDR2 are MGHRA and YSYEKL. CDR3 sequence (DNA): TGCGCCAGCAGTAAACTAGCGGGAGTCGTAACTTCCCAGCAGTACTTC. This codes for CASSKLAGVVTSQQYF.

The rearrangement links TRBV12-5 to TRBJ2-1; 10 bases fit TRBD2. Germline V gives CDR1 LGHNT, CDR2 FRNRAP. The length of the CDR3 is 14 residues. V dropped 7 bases and J dropped 4; count of bases not matched to a gene: 4. The CDR3 DNA reads TGTGCTAGTGATCCAGCGGGAGGGTACAATGAGCAGTTCTTC. Translating it yields CASDPAGGYNEQFF.

This clone was seen a handful of times. The J gene is TRBJ1-1, the V gene TRBV7-6, with 8 bases aligning to TRBD1. CDR3 length equals 17 residues. Germline-derived CDR1 and CDR2 are SGHVS and FNYEAQ. V gave up 2 bases and J gave up 2 bases; unmatched junction bases: 10. DNA of the CDR3: TGTGCCAGCAGCTTAAGACAGGGGAGATTACCCAACACTGAAGCTTTCTTT. Residues: CASSLRQGRLPNTEAFF.

The chain has TRBV5-1 and TRBJ1-1, with D tentatively TRBD1 (6 bases). With 2 bases removed from V and 0 bases from J, the gap between germline ends came to 17 bases. This CDR3 spans 17 amino acids. Germline V gene sequence: CDR1 SGHRS, CDR2 YFSETQ. Here the CDR3 DNA reads TGCGCCAGCAGCTTCGACAGGCAAGGGGGGATGAACACTGAAGCTTTCTTT. Protein product: CASSFDRQGGMNTEAFF. The entire variable domain, with the rest obtained from reference TRBV5-1 and TRBJ1-1, is as follows: KAGVTQTPRYLIKTRGQQVTLSCSPISGHRSVSWYQQTPGQGLQFLFEYFSETQRNKGNFPGRFSGRQFSNSRSEMNVSTLELGDSALYLCASSFDRQGGMNTEAFFGQGTRLTVV.

The chain recombines TRBV5-1 with TRBJ2-3, with 7 bases that match TRBD2. This CDR3 comprises 15 residues. From germline, CDR1 is SGHRS and CDR2 YFSETQ. V lost 5 bases to trimming and J lost 2 bases; unmatched junction nucleotides: 8. The CDR3 bases are TGCGCCAGCAGACCATCTAGCGGACCCACAGATACGCAGTATTTT. Translation: CASRPSSGPTDTQYF.

The J gene is TRBJ1-2, the V gene TRBV6-5, with a weak D call TRBD1 (6 bases). V lost 2 bases and J 2 bases, leaving 6 bases between the germline ends. The germline CDR1 and CDR2 sequences are MNHEY and SVGAGI. The CDR3 has 13 amino acids. CDR3 DNA: TGTGCCAGCAGTTACGGACAGAACTATGGCTACACCTTC. It is translated as CASSYGQNYGYTF.

The chain recombines TRBV19 with TRBJ1-1; TRBD1 matches 10 bases. Germline assignment: CDR1 LNHDA and CDR2 SQIVND (reference sequence). This CDR3 has 13 amino acids. The junction had 1 base not matched to a gene; V was cut back by 3 bases and J by 6 bases. The CDR3 coding sequence is TGTGCCAGTAGTATGGGGACAGGGGCTGAAGCTTTCTTT. Amino acids: CASSMGTGAEAFF.

This clone showed up just once. The rearrangement uses TRBV5-5 and TRBJ2-7; D is possibly TRBD1 (7 bases). CDR3 size: 14 residues. Germline V gene lookup returns CDR1 SGHKS and CDR2 YYEKEE (reference sequence). The V end was cut by 3 bases, the J end by 4 bases, with 14 bases between. The CDR3 DNA reads as TGTGCCAGCAGCTGGGGAGGCAGGGGGTACGAGCAGTACTTC. As protein: CASSWGGRGYEQYF.

The rearrangement uses TRBV27 and TRBJ1-2; 9 nucleotides line up with TRBD1. The CDR3 sequence is 15 residues long. CDR1 MNHEY and CDR2 SMNVEV come from the germline V gene (reference sequence). V dropped 3 bases and J dropped 5; count of bases not matched to a gene: 7. The CDR3 reads CASSFQQGQGYGYTF. The DNA of the CDR3 is TGTGCCAGCAGTTTCCAACAGGGACAGGGATATGGCTACACCTTC.

V usage is TRBV11-2 and J usage is TRBJ2-3; 11 bases agree with TRBD2. The trim removed 5 bases at V and 4 bases at J, leaving 5 bases unmatched. The germline gives CDR1 SGHAT, CDR2 FQNNGV. The CDR3 has 15 amino acids. Written as DNA, the CDR3 is TGTGCCAGCAGCCTACTAGCGGGAGCTCCAGATACGCAGTATTTT. This gives the protein CASSLLAGAPDTQYF.